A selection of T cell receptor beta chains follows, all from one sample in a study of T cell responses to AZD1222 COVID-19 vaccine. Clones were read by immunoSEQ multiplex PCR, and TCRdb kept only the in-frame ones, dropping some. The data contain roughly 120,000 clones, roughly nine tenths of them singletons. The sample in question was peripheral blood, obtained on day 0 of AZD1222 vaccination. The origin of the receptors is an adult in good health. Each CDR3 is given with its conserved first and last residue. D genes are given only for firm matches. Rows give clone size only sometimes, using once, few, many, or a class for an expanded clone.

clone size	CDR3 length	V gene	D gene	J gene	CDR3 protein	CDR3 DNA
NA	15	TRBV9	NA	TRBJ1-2	CASSLGPRYNYGYTF	TGTGCCAGCAGCTTAGGGCCGCGCTATAACTATGGCTACACCTTC
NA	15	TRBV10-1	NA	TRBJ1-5	CASRKGRFSSQPQHF	TGCGCCAGCAGGAAGGGGAGGTTCTCAAGTCAGCCCCAGCATTTT
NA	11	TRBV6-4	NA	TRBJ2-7	CASFRGYEQYF	TGTGCCAGCTTTAGGGGCTACGAGCAGTACTTC
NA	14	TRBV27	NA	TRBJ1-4	CASSLGQAPEKLFF	TGTGCCAGCAGCCTCGGACAAGCACCCGAAAAACTGTTTTTT
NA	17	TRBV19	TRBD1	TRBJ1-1	CASSITGTGDVYTEAFF	TGTGCCAGTAGTATAACCGGGACAGGGGATGTTTACACTGAAGCTTTCTTT
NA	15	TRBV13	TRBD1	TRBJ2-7	CASSARTGPIYEQYF	TGTGCCAGCAGCGCTAGGACAGGACCGATCTACGAGCAGTACTTC
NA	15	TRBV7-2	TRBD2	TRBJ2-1	CASSLTTSGHNEQFF	TGTGCCAGCAGCTTAACGACTAGCGGGCACAATGAGCAGTTCTTC
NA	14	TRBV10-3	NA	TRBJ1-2	CAISELGGFDGYTF	TGTGCCATCAGTGAGTTGGGGGGATTCGATGGCTACACCTTC
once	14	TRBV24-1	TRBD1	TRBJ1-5	CATQGTGDNQPQHF	TGTGCCACCCAAGGGACAGGGGACAATCAGCCCCAGCATTTT
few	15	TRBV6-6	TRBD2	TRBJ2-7	CASSSPGGPSYEQYF	TGTGCCAGCAGTTCCCCGGGAGGGCCCTCCTACGAGCAGTACTTC
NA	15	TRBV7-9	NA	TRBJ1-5	CASSPQGAGNQPQHF	TGTGCCAGCAGCCCCCAAGGGGCAGGTAATCAGCCCCAGCATTTT
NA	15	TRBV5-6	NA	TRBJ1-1	CASSLLGQLNTEAFF	TGTGCCAGCAGCTTGCTGGGGCAGTTGAACACTGAAGCTTTCTTT
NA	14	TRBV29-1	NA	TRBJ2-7	CSVEDPAGLYEQYF	TGCAGCGTTGAAGATCCTGCGGGACTCTACGAGCAGTACTTC
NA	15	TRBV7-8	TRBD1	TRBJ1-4	CASSLGTGNREKLFF	TGTGCCAGCAGCTTGGGGACAGGGAATCGGGAAAAACTGTTTTTT
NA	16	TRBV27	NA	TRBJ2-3	CASSSSVWGLQDTQYF	TGTGCCAGCAGTTCCTCGGTGTGGGGGCTCCAAGATACGCAGTATTTT
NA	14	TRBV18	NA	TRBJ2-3	CASSPRARVDTQYF	TGTGCCAGCTCACCACGAGCAAGGGTAGATACGCAGTATTTT
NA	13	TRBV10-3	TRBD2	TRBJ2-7	CAVRLAGGYEQYF	TGTGCCGTAAGACTAGCGGGAGGGTACGAGCAGTACTTC
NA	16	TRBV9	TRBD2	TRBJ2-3	CASSGRLAGDADTQYF	TGTGCCAGCAGCGGAAGACTAGCGGGAGATGCAGATACGCAGTATTTT